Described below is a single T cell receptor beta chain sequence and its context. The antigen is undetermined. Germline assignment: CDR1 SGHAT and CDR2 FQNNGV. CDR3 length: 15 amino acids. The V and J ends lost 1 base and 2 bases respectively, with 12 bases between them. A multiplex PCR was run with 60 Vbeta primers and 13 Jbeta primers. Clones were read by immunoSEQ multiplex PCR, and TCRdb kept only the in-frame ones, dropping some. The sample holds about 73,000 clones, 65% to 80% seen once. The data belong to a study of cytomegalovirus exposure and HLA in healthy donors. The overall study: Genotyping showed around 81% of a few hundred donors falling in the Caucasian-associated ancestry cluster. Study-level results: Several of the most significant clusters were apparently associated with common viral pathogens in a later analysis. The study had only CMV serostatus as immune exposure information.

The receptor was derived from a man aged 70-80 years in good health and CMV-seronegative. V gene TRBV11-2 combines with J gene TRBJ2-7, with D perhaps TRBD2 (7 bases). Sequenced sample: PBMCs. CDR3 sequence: CASSLGSGGPYEQYF. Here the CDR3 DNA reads TGTGCCAGCAGCTTAGGGTCGGGGGGCCCCTACGAGCAGTACTTC.